This TCR beta chain derives from a study of spatial heterogeneity in lung cancer. Turning to the study itself: Donation came from roughly 72 patients with untreated early-stage non-small cell lung cancer. Researchers sequenced follow-up PBMC samples if they had them, and these came a median of about two years after resection. Fewer alpha-chain than beta-chain sequences were consistently detected.

Losses at the gene ends were 5 bases for V and 3 bases for J; bases not matched to a gene: 9. Germline V lookup: CDR1 MDHEN, CDR2 SYDVKM. CDR3 length equals 15 residues. This clonotype has only a few counts. MiXCR, applied by TCRdb to the 5' RACE reads, yields one record per CDR3 protein. The sample gives around 100,000 distinct CDR3 sequences, roughly 10% of which show up once; roughly 26% is in the top ten. The sample's time point: blood at routine non-recurrence follow-up after resection. TCRs were sequenced from unsorted whole RNA of tumor, nontumor lung or PBMC. The sequence was obtained from a female donor with early-stage non-small cell lung cancer. This sample comprised PBMCs, obtained at follow-up. The chain is built from TRBV28 and TRBJ1-2; 7 bases agree with TRBD1. The CDR3 DNA reads as TGTGCCAGCAGTCCCAAGGGGGCGCATGACTATGGCTACACCTTC. Its translation: CASSPKGAHDYGYTF.